The 22 T cell receptor beta chains below come from one sample, sequenced in a study of CXCR3-negative and CXCR3-positive naive CD8 T cells (dated by TCRdb to about 2019). Overall study outcomes, separate from this receptor: TRB CDR3s from CXCR3-positive naive cells showed higher hydrophobicity (lower Kidera factor 4), lower energy, and higher strength and volume indices than CXCR3-negative naive cells.

TCRdb shows the sequencer as NextSeq 550. The Human TCR Profiling Kit (MiLaboratory) was used to prepare UMI-labeled 5' RACE TRB cDNA libraries. With the reads reprocessed by TCRdb, a single entry stands for each CDR3 protein sequence and no DNA is reported. The table kept for this sample lists around 110,000 distinct CDR3 sequences. In total, the top ten clones hold 0.35% to 0.4% of the sample. These receptors' antigens are unknown. Specimen: naive CXCR3+ CD8+ T cells from blood. The sample's cell subset or site, from its label and the paper: CD45RO-CCR7+CD27+CD95- naive CD8+ T cells expressing CXCR3 (TNR3+). The receptor source for this set is a human donor in good health. Some clones in this sample may be carry-over from other donors' samples.

This rearrangement joins TRBV4-3 to TRBJ2-3; TCRdb gives TRBD1 as the D gene, but with no DNA this cannot be confirmed. Germline-derived CDR1 and CDR2 are LGHNA and YSLEER. The CDR3 has 17 residues. The chain's CDR3 is CASSQGLWRGGTDTQYF.

This chain joins TRBV4-2 and TRBJ2-7; without DNA, the TCRdb call of TRBD2 cannot be checked. This CDR3 is built from 16 residues. CDR1 is LGHNA and CDR2 is YNFKEQ in the germline V gene. The chain's CDR3 is CASSQDIAGGGGEQYF.

The chain links TRBV7-9 to TRBJ2-7; the TRBD2 assignment by TCRdb is unverifiable without DNA. In germline, CDR1 is SEHNR, CDR2 FQNEAQ (reference sequence). There are 14 residues in the CDR3. CDR3 region: CASSHRDGDYEQYF. The whole variable domain, filled in from reference TRBV7-9 and TRBJ2-7, reads DTGVSQNPRHKITKRGQNVTFRCDPISEHNRLYWYRQTLGQGPEFLTYFQNEAQLEKSRLLSDRFSAERPKGSFSTLEIQRTEQGDSAMYLCASSHRDGDYEQYFGPGTRLTVT.

The chain combines TRBV7-2 with TRBJ1-1. CDR3 length: 15 amino acids. Per the germline V gene, CDR1 is SGHTA and CDR2 is FQGNSA. CDR3 sequence: CASSLGSYMNTEAFF.

The chain combines TRBV6-5 with TRBJ2-7; no DNA is available, so the TRBD1 call from TCRdb remains unchecked. CDR3 length: 16 amino acids. Germline lookup yields CDR1 MNHEY and CDR2 SVGAGI. The CDR3 is CASSPVAGDGYYEQYF.

The rearrangement joins TRBV6-6 to TRBJ2-1; lacking DNA, the TRBD2 call made by TCRdb goes unchecked. The CDR3 consists of 14 residues. In germline, CDR1 is MNHNY, CDR2 SVGAGI (reference sequence). This chain's CDR3 is CASGGGTLAHEQFF.

This sequence joins TRBV13 and TRBJ2-1; TCRdb's assignment of TRBD1 cannot be checked, as there is no DNA. In germline, CDR1 is PRHDT, CDR2 FYEKMQ (reference sequence). CDR3 length: 14 residues. CDR3 protein: CASSQPGNYNEQFF.

J is TRBJ1-1 and V is TRBV19. Germline values: CDR1 LNHDA, CDR2 SQIVND (reference sequence). This CDR3 is built from 13 residues. The CDR3 spells CASSPNLNAEAFF.

V is TRBV7-9 and J is TRBJ2-1. The CDR3 totals 14 residues. The germline V gene has CDR1 SEHNR and CDR2 FQNEAQ (reference sequence). CDR3 residues: CASSLVGSYNEQFF.

The chain carries TRBV11-2 and TRBJ1-2; TCRdb reports TRBD1, a call that lacks DNA to check it against. The CDR3 contains 14 residues. The germline gives CDR1 SGHAT, CDR2 FQNNGV. The CDR3 reads CASSPPGGGSGYTF.

This chain joins TRBV5-6 and TRBJ2-5. The germline CDR1 and CDR2 sequences are SGHDT and YYEEEE. This CDR3 is built from 13 residues. CDR3 protein: CASSVDILETQYF. Looking up the rest from reference TRBV5-6 and TRBJ2-5 gives the full variable domain: DAGVTQSPTHLIKTRGQQVTLRCSPKSGHDTVSWYQQALGQGPQFIFQYYEEEERQRGNFPDRFSGHQFPNYSSELNVNALLLGDSALYLCASSVDILETQYFGPGTRLLVL.

The V and J genes are TRBV9 and TRBJ1-2. CDR3 size: 13 residues. Germline-derived CDR1 and CDR2 are SGDLS and YYNGEE. CDR3 protein: CASSAGGYYGYTF.

The chain's CDR3 is CASSLAVESYNEQFF. The rearrangement joins TRBV11-2 to TRBJ2-1. The germline CDR1 and CDR2 sequences are SGHAT and FQNNGV. The CDR3 contains 15 residues.

The chain is built from TRBV15 and TRBJ2-2. CDR1 and CDR2 (germline): LNHNV, YYDKDF (reference sequence). The CDR3 is made up of 14 amino acids. CDR3 region: CATSEGFNTGELFF.

The chain couples TRBV5-1 to TRBJ2-7; the TRBD1 assignment by TCRdb is unverifiable without DNA. The CDR3 contains 13 residues. Germline V gene sequence: CDR1 SGHRS, CDR2 YFSETQ. The CDR3 here is CASSPGDIYEQYF.

The chain joins TRBV20-1 to TRBJ2-7; lacking DNA, the TRBD2 call made by TCRdb goes unchecked. CDR3 size: 12 residues. Per the germline V gene, CDR1 is DFQATT and CDR2 is SNEGSKA (reference sequence). CDR3 sequence reads: CSAGGLAHEQYF.

The genes are TRBV29-1 and TRBJ2-3; TCRdb gives TRBD1 as the D gene, but with no DNA this cannot be confirmed. The germline V gene has CDR1 SQVTM and CDR2 ANQGSEA. CDR3 length equals 17 residues. Here the CDR3 reads CSVEDGRGSGSSDTQYF.

This chain's CDR3 is CASSSSGRTYEQYF. The chain has TRBV6-6 and TRBJ2-7; absent DNA, TCRdb's TRBD2 call cannot be checked. This CDR3 region has 14 residues. Germline loops: CDR1 MNHNY, CDR2 SVGAGI (reference sequence).

V gene TRBV7-9 combines with J gene TRBJ2-7. The CDR3 totals 13 residues. CDR1 is SEHNR, CDR2 FQNEAQ, per germline (reference sequence). This chain's CDR3 is CASSPGGSYEQYF.

The chain carries TRBV25-1 and TRBJ2-4; TCRdb gives TRBD1 as the D gene, but with no DNA this cannot be confirmed. CDR1 is MGHDK, CDR2 SYGVNS, per germline. CDR3 length equals 15 residues. CDR3 in amino acids: CASSDGTAREGIQYF.

V usage is TRBV21-1 and J usage is TRBJ1-6. TRBV21-1 is annotated as a pseudogene. The CDR3 is made up of 13 amino acids. CDR3: CASSKARNSPLHF.

The chain has TRBV29-1 and TRBJ2-2; TCRdb selects TRBD1, and the lack of DNA leaves this call unchecked. CDR3 length equals 15 residues. Per the germline V gene, CDR1 is SQVTM and CDR2 is ANQGSEA. CDR3 loop: CSVEAGSENTGELFF.